The count of the clone carrying this T cell receptor (beta chain) is one. The germline V gene encodes CDR1 SGHTA and CDR2 FQGNSA. CDR3 length: 15 residues. V dropped 5 bases and J dropped 4; count of bases not matched to a gene: 6. This specimen comes from a study of blood T cell repertoires in COVID-19. Sequencing was performed with immunoSEQ multiplex PCR; in TCRdb, only in-frame clones are kept and a portion is missing. The sample records about 290,000 clones, approximately 80% being singletons. Sequenced input: peripheral blood. V and J are TRBV7-2 and TRBJ1-3; TRBD1 matches at 9 bases. The sequence was collected from a woman aged 50 to 60 with active or convalescent COVID-19. Written as DNA, the CDR3 is TGTGCCAGCAGCACCTCCGGGACAGGGGGAAACACCATATATTTT. It codes for CASSTSGTGGNTIYF.